The entry below gives a single T cell receptor beta chain sequence along with its context. CDR3 length: 14 amino acids. V lost 5 bases to trimming and J lost 7 bases; unmatched junction nucleotides: 10. CDR1 and CDR2 from the germline V gene are LNHDA and SQIVND (reference sequence). The data originate from a study of blood T cell repertoires in COVID-19. Study details: The analysed material was cDNA or gDNA that came from T cells, B-cell-depleted T cells, or PBMCs.

In the authors' methods: Nucleated cell number was recorded as an estimate derived from reference gene primer amplification. The data were produced by immunoSEQ multiplex PCR, yet TCRdb's version contains in-frame clones alone and is incomplete. V and J calls and clone size are as listed in that table; D and trimming were resolved from the DNA. This sample has roughly 200,000 clones, with around 80% found just once. Sequencing was done on a sample of peripheral blood. The TCR originated in a woman aged 80 or over with COVID-19, enrolled during active disease. The chain is built from TRBV19 and TRBJ2-7; the match to TRBD2 covers 8 bases. DNA of the CDR3: TGTGCCAGTAGTCCGCGGGGACTAGACGTGGAGCAGTACTTC. Its protein is CASSPRGLDVEQYF.